This T cell receptor (beta chain) came from a study of blood T cell repertoires in COVID-19. In its sample, this clone was seen once. Sequencing was performed with immunoSEQ multiplex PCR; in TCRdb, only in-frame clones are kept and a portion is missing. The repertoire holds approximately 220,000 clones, with roughly 80% as singletons. Sequencing used peripheral blood. This TCR was sampled from an elderly woman with acute or convalescent COVID-19.

CDR3 loop: CASSLGRTGLATNEKLFF. The CDR3 DNA follows: TGCGCCAGCAGCTTGGGTCGGACAGGGCTGGCAACTAATGAAAAACTGTTTTTT. The genes are TRBV5-1 and TRBJ1-4; 8 nucleotides agree with TRBD1. Germline loops: CDR1 SGHRS, CDR2 YFSETQ. The CDR3 loop spans 18 amino acids. Unmatched junction bases numbered 7, after V lost 0 bases and J lost 0 bases. Drawing the rest from reference TRBV5-1 and TRBJ1-4, the complete variable domain is KAGVTQTPRYLIKTRGQQVTLSCSPISGHRSVSWYQQTPGQGLQFLFEYFSETQRNKGNFPGRFSGRQFSNSRSEMNVSTLELGDSALYLCASSLGRTGLATNEKLFFGSGTQLSVL.